This T cell receptor beta chain was captured by sequencing in a study of shared clonotypes between healthy human individuals. Only in-frame clones appear in the TCRdb table, and some are missing; sequencing was by immunoSEQ multiplex PCR. The sample contains 700,000 to 950,000 clones, around 96% of which appear only once. Study findings and constraints: Blood alone was sampled, and tissue repertoires likely differ.

Comments on this clone: Antigen unknown.

Naive CD8 cells comprised CD45RO-negative, CCR7-positively selected cells, excluding terminally differentiated effector memory CD45RA+ cells. The receptor was isolated from a man in his thirties or forties in good health. Sequenced sample: naive CD8+ T cells sorted from blood.

CDR3 loop: CASSVGQASNQPQHF. The CDR3 DNA is TGTGCCAGCAGCGTCGGACAGGCCAGCAATCAGCCCCAGCATTTT. The chain is built from TRBV9 and TRBJ1-5, with 7 bases identical to TRBD1. The CDR3 extends over 15 amino acids. Germline V gene data show CDR1 as SGDLS and CDR2 as YYNGEE. Trimming at V came to 2 bases and at J to 1 base, leaving 3 bases not matched to a gene.